The entry that follows covers one TCR beta chain sequence. A multiplex PCR was run with 60 Vbeta primers and 13 Jbeta primers. Data came from immunoSEQ multiplex PCR; TCRdb stores just in-frame clones and leaves some out. The profile covers more than 85,000 clones, with approximately 63% appearing a single time and around 6.5% taken by the ten largest. The source of the sample is a study of cytomegalovirus exposure and HLA in healthy donors. Germline CDR1 SGHRS, CDR2 YFSETQ. J gave up 1 base and V 3 bases, and 5 bases lay outside the gene matches. The length of the CDR3 is 15 residues. The J gene is TRBJ2-5, the V gene TRBV5-1; 8 nucleotides line up with TRBD1. The source material was PBMCs. This receptor was taken from a woman in her thirties in good health and CMV-seronegative. The DNA for the CDR3 is TGCGCCAGCAGCTACCGGACAGGGCCCCAAGAGACCCAGTACTTC. Its translation is CASSYRTGPQETQYF.